This T cell receptor (beta chain) was sequenced for a study of regulatory T cells in long-lasting Graves disease. This CDR3 has 14 residues. Trimming left V 4 bases short and J 12 bases short, with 18 bases between. Germline V lookup: CDR1 KGHDR, CDR2 SFDVKD. Concerning this clonotype: The antigen remains undetermined.

Study conclusions and caveats: TRBV28, TRBJ1-2 and TRBJ2-5 were favored in persistent disease.

Arm-PCR of CDR3 regions and iRepertoire HTBI primers were used to build TCR beta libraries. Via MiXCR, TCRdb re-called the multiplex PCR reads, giving one row per CDR3 protein. The repertoire holds 450,000 to 650,000 distinct CDR3 sequences, with about 16% as singletons. Time point described: newly diagnosed GD, antithyroid drugs for less than 3 months. Extracted RNA from PBMCs served as the source of the TCR library. This sample was also put to use in a study of T cells in Graves' hyperthyroidism and ophthalmopathy. From that study: HTBI primers were the set used in a first-round RT-PCR of the TCR CDR3. In blood, most of the thyroid clonotypes expanded above 0.001 were also present.

The origin of this receptor is a woman aged 35-65 years with Graves disease. Sequenced here: peripheral blood mononuclear cells (PBMCs), sampled at new diagnosis, from a patient treated with antithyroid drugs. The chain recombines TRBV24-1 with TRBJ1-5; D might be TRBD1 (5 bases). CDR3 in amino acids: CATSDLSDTGGQHF. The CDR3 bases are TGTGCCACCAGTGACCTCTCGGACACCGGTGGCCAGCATTTT.